The 5 T cell receptor beta chains below come from one sample, sequenced in a study of T cell responses to AZD1222 COVID-19 vaccine (dated by TCRdb to about 2021). The meaning of the sample's time point label: baseline before first vaccination. The library was obtained by the immunoSEQ multiplex PCR assay. Imported from immuneACCESS, the table was reduced by TCRdb to in-frame sequences with V and J called. These copies leave out some clones; in studies compared against another copy, an unresolved V gene accounts for under half, and the cause of the remainder is not known. The table for this sample lists roughly 80,000 clones; more than 90% of them were counted only once. The top ten hold around 4% of the sample. This sample comprised peripheral blood, obtained on day 0 of AZD1222 vaccination. Source of these receptors: an adult in good health.

The CDR3 reads CASILQTGQPQHF. CDR3 DNA sequence: TGTGCCAGCATCCTACAGACGGGGCAGCCCCAGCATTTT. The chain uses TRBV2 and TRBJ1-5; no definite D call. Germline loops: CDR1 SNHLY, CDR2 FYNNEI. This CDR3 region has 13 residues. V lost 7 bases to trimming and J lost 7 bases, with 14 bases between them. The full variable domain, with the rest looked up from reference TRBV2 and TRBJ1-5, is EPEVTQTPSHQVTQMGQEVILRCVPISNHLYFYWYRQILGQKVEFLVSFYNNEISEKSEIFDDQFSVERPDGSNFTLKIRSTKLEDSAMYFCASILQTGQPQHFGDGTRLSIL.

This rearrangement joins TRBV6-2 or TRBV6-3 to TRBJ2-2; D unclear. CDR3 length: 13 amino acids. V was shortened by 6 bases and J by 7 bases, with 12 bases between the two germline ends. Germline V gene lookup returns CDR1 MNHEY and CDR2 SVGEGT. Here the CDR3 DNA reads TGTGCCAGCAGCCGGGCGGTAGGCGGGGAGCTGTTTTTT. This codes for CASSRAVGGELFF.

This CDR3 reads CASLDSSSYEQYF. The DNA of the CDR3 is TGTGCCAGCCTGGACAGCAGCTCCTACGAGCAGTACTTC. This sequence joins TRBV7-9 and TRBJ2-7; TRBD1 is a possible D gene (6 bases). The CDR3 runs to 13 residues. V was cut by 8 bases and J by 0 bases, with 11 bases left in between. Germline assignment: CDR1 SEHNR and CDR2 FQNEAQ (reference sequence).

V usage is TRBV5-5 and J usage is TRBJ1-1; D is unclear. The CDR3 loop spans 13 amino acids. The germline V gene encodes CDR1 SGHKS and CDR2 YYEKEE (reference sequence). With 0 bases removed from V and 3 bases from J, the gap between germline ends came to 6 bases. CDR3 residues: CASSLGTHTEAFF. In nucleotides, the CDR3 is TGTGCCAGCAGCTTGGGTACCCACACTGAAGCTTTCTTT.

The rearrangement joins TRBV5-1 to TRBJ2-1; 9 bases agree with TRBD2. With 0 bases clipped from V and 9 bases from J, the junction kept 7 bases outside the gene matches. Germline CDR1 is SGHRS and CDR2 is YFSETQ. The CDR3 has 15 residues. The CDR3 region is CASSLGVAGEREQFF. DNA for the CDR3: TGCGCCAGCAGCTTGGGTGTAGCGGGAGAGCGTGAGCAGTTCTTC.